This passage covers 25 T cell receptor beta chains from one sample sequenced in a study of blood T cell repertoires in COVID-19. Generated by immunoSEQ multiplex PCR, the TCRdb table keeps only in-frame clones and is missing some. In the table there are approximately 480,000 clones, roughly nine tenths of which are singletons. The specimen sequenced was peripheral blood. Receptor source: a man aged 18 to 35 with COVID-19, enrolled during active disease.

The chain joins TRBV27 to TRBJ2-4; D gene unclear. The CDR3 consists of 14 residues. The germline V gene has CDR1 MNHEY and CDR2 SMNVEV (reference sequence). Trimming took 4 bases from V and 1 from J, leaving 8 bases between them. The CDR3, as DNA: TGTGCCAGCAGTTCCGTCGGGGCCAAAAACATTCAGTACTTC. This codes for CASSSVGAKNIQYF.

V usage is TRBV6-5 and J usage is TRBJ2-2, with D possibly TRBD2 on 6 matching bases. The ends were cut back, 9 bases at V and 6 bases at J, with 14 bases in the middle. The CDR3 totals 13 residues. Germline V gene sequence: CDR1 MNHEY, CDR2 SVGAGI. The CDR3 loop reads CASSMTSPGELFF. CDR3 nucleotides: TGTGCCAGTAGCATGACTAGTCCCGGGGAGCTGTTTTTT.

This clone has only one observation. At the DNA level, this CDR3 is encoded by other sequences in the same sample as well. The V and J genes are TRBV20-1 and TRBJ2-1; 11 positions agree with TRBD2. The ends lost 3 bases at V and 3 bases at J; junction bases unmatched: 1. The CDR3 totals 14 residues. Germline CDR1 DFQATT, CDR2 SNEGSKA (reference sequence). The CDR3 DNA reads TGCAGTGCTAGTCTAGCGGGAGGCTACAATGAGCAGTTCTTC. Encoded protein: CSASLAGGYNEQFF.

This clone was counted only a few times. The rearrangement uses TRBV5-5 and TRBJ2-3; tentative D call: TRBD2 (6 bases). The CDR3 is 15 residues long. The germline V gene encodes CDR1 SGHKS and CDR2 YYEKEE (reference sequence). V was trimmed by 1 base and J by 2 bases, leaving 11 bases between them. The CDR3 region has the DNA TGTGCCAGCAGCTTGTCGGGACTTAACACAGATACGCAGTATTTT. Translating it yields CASSLSGLNTDTQYF.

CDR3 nucleotide sequence: TGTGCCAGCCGAACAGGGGGCATCACTGAAGCTTTCTTT. It is translated as CASRTGGITEAFF. The chain carries TRBV3-1 (or the pseudogene TRBV3-2) and TRBJ1-1, with 9 bases matching TRBD1. Unmatched junction bases numbered 5, after V lost 8 bases and J lost 4 bases. Germline V gene sequence: CDR1 LGHDT, CDR2 YNNKEL (reference sequence). The CDR3 spans 13 residues.

The V gene is TRBV2, the J gene TRBJ1-3; D is perhaps TRBD1 (6 bases). This CDR3 has 16 amino acids. The germline CDR1 and CDR2 sequences are SNHLY and FYNNEI. Deletions cut 5 bases from V and 2 bases from J, with 16 bases between. CDR3 loop: CASSRAQGFAGNTIYF. The CDR3 DNA sequence: TGTGCCAGCAGTAGAGCGCAGGGGTTTGCTGGAAACACCATATATTTT.

This sequence joins TRBV18 and TRBJ2-1; 8 positions match TRBD2. The V gene end was trimmed by 1 base and the J gene end by 4 bases; junction bases not matched to a gene: 3. The CDR3 runs to 15 residues. Germline CDR1 is KGHSH and CDR2 is LQKENI. This CDR3 reads CASSPRGGPYNEQFF. The CDR3 DNA sequence: TGTGCCAGCTCACCACGCGGGGGGCCTTACAATGAGCAGTTCTTC.

The V and J genes are TRBV5-1 and TRBJ1-1; a weak D match, TRBD1 (5 bases). CDR3 length equals 14 residues. V lost 4 bases to trimming and J lost 3 bases, with 13 bases between them. Germline lookup yields CDR1 SGHRS and CDR2 YFSETQ. This CDR3 reads CASSPGRGDTEAFF. CDR3 coding DNA: TGCGCCAGCAGCCCTGGACGGGGGGACACTGAAGCTTTCTTT.

This chain connects TRBV15 to TRBJ1-5; the match to TRBD1 covers 10 bases. V trimming: 1 base; J trimming: 0 bases; junction bases outside the gene matches: 15. The germline gives CDR1 LNHNV, CDR2 YYDKDF (reference sequence). This CDR3 comprises 21 residues. CDR3 coding DNA: TGTGCCACCAGCAGAGCTTATCTTCCGGGACAGGGGATGTATAGCAATCAGCCCCAGCATTTT. As protein: CATSRAYLPGQGMYSNQPQHF.

The chain carries TRBV5-6 and TRBJ2-7; 7 positions match TRBD1. Germline V lookup: CDR1 SGHDT, CDR2 YYEEEE. The ends lost 3 bases at V and 0 bases at J; junction bases unmatched: 3. The CDR3 is made up of 14 amino acids. CDR3 protein: CASSYGTDSYEQYF. The CDR3 DNA follows: TGTGCCAGCAGCTATGGGACAGACTCCTACGAGCAGTACTTC.

This chain joins TRBV6-5 and TRBJ1-5; 10 bases are a match to TRBD1. Germline V gene sequence: CDR1 MNHEY, CDR2 SVGAGI. The CDR3 is made up of 15 amino acids. J lost 4 bases, V lost 6 bases, and 6 bases had no gene match. CDR3 amino acids: CASRRTGGPNQPQHF. The CDR3 DNA reads TGTGCCAGCAGGCGGACAGGGGGTCCGAATCAGCCCCAGCATTTT.

The chain couples TRBV3-1 (or the pseudogene TRBV3-2) to TRBJ2-7; 7 bases are shared with TRBD1. The CDR3 totals 14 residues. Trimming took 1 base from V and 3 from J; bases not matched to a gene: 3. Germline V gene sequence: CDR1 LGHDT, CDR2 YNNKEL (reference sequence). In nucleotides, the CDR3 is TGTGCCAGCAGCCAAGGGACAGGCCTCTACGAGCAGTACTTC. This sequence encodes CASSQGTGLYEQYF.

This clone was seen more than once but under ten times. This chain uses TRBV4-2 with TRBJ1-3; no firm D call. The germline gives CDR1 LGHNA, CDR2 YNFKEQ. Between the trimmed V and J ends, which lost 0 bases and 4 bases, there was a span of 13 bases. CDR3 size: 16 residues. CDR3 nucleotides: TGTGCCAGCAGCCAAGATCTCCCGGGAGGGGGAAACACCATATATTTT. Residues: CASSQDLPGGGNTIYF.

The chain uses TRBV7-6 and TRBJ1-5, with 12 bases that match TRBD1. Germline V gene lookup returns CDR1 SGHVS and CDR2 FNYEAQ. The CDR3 is made up of 15 amino acids. The ends lost 5 bases at V and 5 bases at J; junction bases unmatched: 4. The CDR3 bases are TGTGCCAGCAGCAACGGGACAGGGGGCTATCAGCCCCAGCATTTT. It translates to CASSNGTGGYQPQHF.

The chain has TRBV2 and TRBJ1-4; TRBD1 might be the D (6 bases). Trimming removed 1 base from V and 7 bases from J, with 16 bases in between. Per germline, CDR1 SNHLY and CDR2 FYNNEI. This CDR3 has 16 residues. The CDR3 loop reads CASSEVSLLGGEKLFF. The CDR3 nucleotides are TGTGCCAGCAGTGAAGTTTCTCTTTTAGGGGGTGAAAAACTGTTTTTT.

The chain combines TRBV29-1 with TRBJ2-7; 8 positions agree with TRBD2. The CDR3 runs to 13 residues. With 7 bases clipped from V and 3 bases from J, the junction kept 8 bases outside the gene matches. Germline loops: CDR1 SQVTM, CDR2 ANQGSEA. In DNA, the CDR3 is TGCAGCGCTGCTAGCGGGCTTAGCTACGAGCAGTACTTC. This translates into CSAASGLSYEQYF.

This chain links TRBV30 with TRBJ2-2, with D uncertain. There are 12 residues in the CDR3. The germline gives CDR1 GTSNPN, CDR2 SVGIG (reference sequence). Trimming shortened V by 3 bases and J by 6 bases, and 8 bases separated the two germline ends. The CDR3 reads CAWSRSPGELFF. CDR3 coding DNA: TGTGCCTGGAGCCGTTCCCCCGGGGAGCTGTTTTTT.

This chain uses TRBV7-9 with TRBJ2-5, with 8 positions matching TRBD1. The CDR3 contains 14 residues. Trimming cost V 1 base and J 7 bases; bases outside gene matches: 5. Germline V gives CDR1 SEHNR, CDR2 FQNEAQ (reference sequence). CDR3 residues: CASSLGTGSGTQYF. The CDR3 DNA reads TGTGCCAGCAGCTTAGGGACAGGGAGTGGGACCCAGTACTTC.

This clone has more than one count but fewer than ten. The genes are TRBV4-2 and TRBJ2-3; maybe TRBD1 (7 bases). The CDR3 is 16 amino acids. CDR1 is LGHNA and CDR2 is YNFKEQ in the germline V gene. V was shortened by 3 bases and J by 0 bases, with 13 bases between the two germline ends. Written as DNA, the CDR3 is TGTGCCAGCAGCCACTTCTCAGGGGGGAGCACAGATACGCAGTATTTT. Amino acids: CASSHFSGGSTDTQYF.

The chain carries TRBV2 and TRBJ2-5; 7 bases match TRBD2. CDR1 and CDR2 (germline): SNHLY, FYNNEI. The CDR3 has 15 residues. With V trimmed by 5 bases and J by 4 bases, 10 bases remained unmatched. The CDR3 DNA sequence: TGTGCCAGCAGTCTAAGACTAGCCGTTGGAGAGACCCAGTACTTC. Its protein product is CASSLRLAVGETQYF.

The rearrangement uses TRBV27 and TRBJ2-1; 7 nucleotides align to TRBD1. The CDR3 covers 15 residues. V was clipped by 8 bases and J by 4 bases; unmatched bases: 11. Germline V lookup: CDR1 MNHEY, CDR2 SMNVEV (reference sequence). CDR3: CASSSRDSGYNEQFF. CDR3 nucleotides: TGTGCCAGCTCATCAAGGGACAGTGGGTACAATGAGCAGTTCTTC.

This chain links TRBV7-9 with TRBJ1-1; D is unclear. Germline V CDR1 and CDR2: SEHNR, FQNEAQ (reference sequence). The length of the CDR3 is 15 residues. Trimming stripped 2 bases from V and 1 base from J, with 11 bases between. CDR3 nucleotide sequence: TGTGCCAGCAGCTTAAGCTTCGCACCGAACACTGAAGCTTTCTTT. Translated, it gives CASSLSFAPNTEAFF.

The V and J genes are TRBV11-1 and TRBJ1-1, with D possibly being TRBD1 (5 bases). Trimming shortened V by 2 bases and J by 5 bases, and 15 bases separated the two germline ends. The germline V gene has CDR1 SGHAT and CDR2 FQDESV (reference sequence). This CDR3 is built from 15 residues. The CDR3 DNA reads as TGTGCCAGCAGCTTATGGGCGGAGGGGACTACTGAAGCTTTCTTT. Residues: CASSLWAEGTTEAFF.

J is TRBJ1-6 and V is TRBV7-3, with D perhaps TRBD1 (5 bases). Deletions cut 4 bases from V and 0 bases from J, with 7 bases between. There are 15 residues in the CDR3. The germline CDR1 and CDR2 sequences are SGHTA and FQGTGA. CDR3 sequence reads: CASSSQGSYNSPLHF. The CDR3, as DNA: TGTGCCAGCAGCTCGCAGGGCTCCTATAATTCACCCCTCCACTTT.

The gene calls are TRBV5-5 and TRBJ2-3, with 7 positions matching TRBD2. Germline lookup yields CDR1 SGHKS and CDR2 YYEKEE (reference sequence). This CDR3 is 17 amino acids long. Trimming removed 4 bases from V and 3 bases from J; junction bases left unmatched: 14. CDR3 sequence (DNA): TGTGCCAGCAGCCGTCATGGCGGCGGGAGTGTAACAGATACGCAGTATTTT. Protein product: CASSRHGGGSVTDTQYF.